What follows are 26 T cell receptor beta chains derived from one specimen sequenced in a study of cytomegalovirus exposure and HLA in healthy donors. PCR amplification relied on 60 Vbeta primers (plus 13 Jbeta primers). Libraries were prepared by immunoSEQ multiplex PCR; TCRdb keeps only in-frame clonotypes and omits some of them. Altogether roughly 120,000 clones are present, about 68% being singletons, with the ten largest covering around a tenth. Sample: PBMCs. The source of these receptors is a woman in her forties or fifties in good health and CMV-seropositive.

This clone was seen a single time. The gene calls are TRBV7-9 and TRBJ1-3; D gene uncertain. This CDR3 has 13 residues. Germline V gene sequence: CDR1 SEHNR, CDR2 FQNEAQ (reference sequence). The V and J ends lost 6 bases and 0 bases respectively, with 6 bases between them. The CDR3 loop reads CASRPDSGNTIYF. CDR3 nucleotides: TGTGCCAGCAGGCCAGACTCTGGAAACACCATATATTTT.

The chain uses TRBV2 and TRBJ2-7; TRBD1 matches 9 bases. After removal of 5 bases from V and 5 bases from J, the junction contained 1 base not matched to a gene. CDR1 and CDR2 (germline): SNHLY, FYNNEI. The CDR3 consists of 12 residues. This chain's CDR3 is CASSRTGDEQYF. The CDR3, as DNA: TGTGCCAGCAGTAGGACAGGGGACGAGCAGTACTTC.

This clone was counted once. This chain joins TRBV25-1 and TRBJ2-1; 10 positions agree with TRBD1. V shed 5 bases and J 8 bases; nucleotides not matched to a gene: 9. Germline V gene sequence: CDR1 MGHDK, CDR2 SYGVNS. The CDR3 length is 15 residues. This CDR3 reads CASSKPGQGFDEQFF. CDR3 bases: TGTGCCAGCAGTAAACCGGGACAGGGGTTCGATGAGCAGTTCTTC. The complete variable domain, with remaining parts taken from reference TRBV25-1 and TRBJ2-1, reads EADIYQTPRYLVIGTGKKITLECSQTMGHDKMYWYQQDPGMELHLIHYSYGVNSTEKGDLSSESTVSRIRTEHFPLTLESARPSHTSQYLCASSKPGQGFDEQFFGPGTRLTVL.

The table lists this clone with many counts. This rearrangement joins TRBV4-1 to TRBJ1-6, with D unresolved. Trimming removed 1 base at V and 0 bases at J, with 7 bases between. Germline lookup yields CDR1 MGHRA and CDR2 YSYEKL. The CDR3 length is 16 residues. DNA of the CDR3: TGCGCCAGCAGCCAAGTCGTGAGCTCCTATAATTCACCCCTCCACTTT. Amino acid sequence: CASSQVVSSYNSPLHF.

This clone was recorded only once. J is TRBJ2-3 and V is TRBV4-3; 8 nucleotides agree with TRBD2. The V gene's germline CDR1 is LGHNA and CDR2 YSLEER. The V and J ends lost 4 bases and 0 bases, in that order; junction bases with no gene match: 6. The CDR3 covers 16 residues. The CDR3 region has the DNA TGCGCCAGCAGCCTTATGGAGCGGGAGAGCACAGATACGCAGTATTTT. Its translation: CASSLMERESTDTQYF.

This rearrangement joins TRBV7-2 to TRBJ2-7; 8 bases agree with TRBD2. Germline values: CDR1 SGHTA, CDR2 FQGNSA. The trim removed 5 bases at V and 0 bases at J, leaving 9 bases unmatched. This CDR3 has 16 amino acids. CDR3 residues: CASSPLRGGASYEQYF. The CDR3 DNA is TGTGCCAGCAGCCCCCTCCGGGGGGGCGCCTCCTACGAGCAGTACTTC.

This clone was detected only once. Other DNA sequences in the sample encode the same CDR3. The CDR3 protein is CASSLDSTNEKLFF. Here the CDR3 DNA reads TGTGCCAGCAGCTTGGACAGCACTAATGAAAAACTGTTTTTT. The V and J genes are TRBV7-2 and TRBJ1-4; D perhaps matches TRBD1 (6 bases). This CDR3 is 14 amino acids long. Per the germline V gene, CDR1 is SGHTA and CDR2 is FQGNSA. The germline V and J ends were trimmed by 3 bases and 2 bases, with 7 bases remaining between them.

This chain links TRBV28 with TRBJ1-1, with D possibly TRBD1 on 5 matching bases. The V end was cut by 5 bases, the J end by 5 bases, with 9 bases between. CDR1 and CDR2 from the germline V gene are MDHEN and SYDVKM. CDR3 length: 12 amino acids. The CDR3 nucleotides read TGTGCCAGCAGTGATGGGGGGACTGAAGCTTTCTTT. Encoded protein: CASSDGGTEAFF.

A remark on this clone: Other nucleotide sequences from this sample produce the same CDR3. The chain recombines TRBV4-1 with TRBJ1-4; TRBD1 matches at 9 bases. The CDR3 sequence is 16 residues long. CDR1 is MGHRA, CDR2 YSYEKL, per germline. V lost 4 bases to trimming and J lost 0 bases; unmatched junction nucleotides: 3. CDR3: CASSRGQGPTNEKLFF. CDR3 coding DNA: TGCGCCAGCAGCCGCGGACAGGGGCCAACTAATGAAAAACTGTTTTTT.

This chain links TRBV28 with TRBJ2-5; D uncertain. Germline V gene lookup returns CDR1 MDHEN and CDR2 SYDVKM. The V and J ends lost 5 bases and 7 bases respectively, with 8 bases between them. This CDR3 is 11 amino acids long. The CDR3 region has the DNA TGTGCCAGCAGTCCCCCGGGGACCCAGTACTTC. It specifies CASSPPGTQYF.

CDR3 region: CASRWDRGFTGELFF. DNA for the CDR3: TGTGCCAGCAGGTGGGACAGGGGCTTCACCGGGGAGCTGTTTTTT. The chain uses TRBV6-5 and TRBJ2-2; 10 bases are a match to TRBD1. The CDR3 consists of 15 residues. V lost 6 bases, J lost 4 bases, and 5 bases stayed unmatched. Germline V gives CDR1 MNHEY, CDR2 SVGAGI.

The V call is TRBV28, the J call TRBJ1-5, with D hard to call. The CDR3 covers 16 residues. Germline CDR1 and CDR2: MDHEN and SYDVKM. Trimming took 3 bases from V and 6 from J, leaving 18 bases between them. The DNA for the CDR3 is TGTGCCAGCAGTTTCGGTACCCGGGGAACGGGTCAGCCCCAGCATTTT. It yields the protein CASSFGTRGTGQPQHF.

The chain has TRBV19 and TRBJ1-2, with 8 bases lining up with TRBD1. Looked up from germline, CDR1 is LNHDA and CDR2 is SQIVND (reference sequence). The length of the CDR3 is 14 residues. V shed 4 bases and J 8 bases; nucleotides not matched to a gene: 9. The CDR3 DNA reads as TGTGCCAGTAGTACCCTCGACAGGGGAGGAGGCTACACCTTC. Its translation is CASSTLDRGGGYTF.

The J gene is TRBJ2-7, the V gene TRBV7-9; possible D gene TRBD2, 6 bases. Germline-derived CDR1 and CDR2 are SEHNR and FQNEAQ (reference sequence). The CDR3 runs 13 residues. The V gene lost 1 base and the J gene lost 4 bases, with 8 bases spanning the gap. The CDR3 DNA reads as TGTGCCAGCAGCTTAGTGGAGGGATACGAGCAGTACTTC. Its protein is CASSLVEGYEQYF.

The rearrangement links TRBV4-3 to TRBJ1-1, with D perhaps matching TRBD1 (5 bases). In germline, CDR1 is LGHNA, CDR2 YSLEER. This CDR3 spans 13 amino acids. V shed 0 bases and J shed 5 bases, with 7 bases lying between them. CDR3: CASSQDGGTEAFF. The CDR3 bases are TGCGCCAGCAGCCAAGATGGGGGGACTGAAGCTTTCTTT.

The chain carries TRBV7-4 and TRBJ1-5, with D hard to call. Germline V lookup: CDR1 SGHVT, CDR2 SQSDAQ. The CDR3 covers 14 residues. V was clipped by 7 bases and J by 5 bases, with 15 bases between them. CDR3 DNA: TGTGCCAGCACCCTACGGTTGGTCCATCAGCCCCAGCATTTT. It encodes CASTLRLVHQPQHF.

The chain joins TRBV10-3 to TRBJ2-3; TRBD1 matches at 7 bases. CDR3 length: 14 amino acids. Germline V gene sequence: CDR1 ENHRY, CDR2 SYGVKD. The trim removed 3 bases at V and 6 bases at J, leaving 6 bases unmatched. The CDR3 region has the DNA TGTGCCATCAGTGATTACAGGGGACGGGATACGCAGTATTTT. It specifies CAISDYRGRDTQYF.

This clone has only a few counts. The chain joins TRBV6-5 to TRBJ1-1; D is possibly TRBD1 (5 bases). The V end was cut by 0 bases, the J end by 7 bases, with 9 bases between. CDR3 length equals 13 residues. The germline CDR1 and CDR2 sequences are MNHEY and SVGAGI. This CDR3 is CASSYSMGGEAFF. CDR3 nucleotide sequence: TGTGCCAGCAGTTACTCGATGGGGGGTGAAGCTTTCTTT.

The rearrangement uses TRBV7-9 and TRBJ1-6; TRBD1 matches 11 bases. Germline values: CDR1 SEHNR, CDR2 FQNEAQ (reference sequence). The CDR3 sequence is 14 residues long. Unmatched junction bases numbered 3, after V lost 7 bases and J lost 7 bases. CDR3 nucleotides: TGTGCCAGCACCTGGGACAGGGGGAATTCACCCCTCCACTTT. It is translated as CASTWDRGNSPLHF. Full variable domain (missing parts from reference TRBV7-9 and TRBJ1-6): DTGVSQNPRHKITKRGQNVTFRCDPISEHNRLYWYRQTLGQGPEFLTYFQNEAQLEKSRLLSDRFSAERPKGSFSTLEIQRTEQGDSAMYLCASTWDRGNSPLHFGNGTRLTVT.

This clone was seen just once. The chain couples TRBV6-5 to TRBJ2-2; no definite D call. V was cut by 6 bases and J by 8 bases, with 7 bases left in between. Germline assignment: CDR1 MNHEY and CDR2 SVGAGI. CDR3 length: 11 residues. CDR3 DNA: TGTGCCAGCAGGTCCCCGGGGGAGCTGTTTTTT. The encoded protein is CASRSPGELFF.

This chain joins TRBV4-3 and TRBJ2-1; possible D gene TRBD2, 6 bases. Germline V gene data show CDR1 as LGHNA and CDR2 as YSLEER. This CDR3 spans 16 amino acids. V was trimmed by 0 bases and J by 5 bases, leaving 14 bases between them. The CDR3 spells CASSQDLNGRNNEQFF. The CDR3 region has the DNA TGCGCCAGCAGCCAAGATTTGAACGGGAGAAACAATGAGCAGTTCTTC.

In this sample, this clone turned up a few times. This chain connects TRBV9 to TRBJ1-1, with 9 bases that match TRBD1. The germline gives CDR1 SGDLS, CDR2 YYNGEE. Trimming took 5 bases from V and 4 from J; bases not matched to a gene: 3. The CDR3 runs to 13 residues. CDR3 in DNA: TGTGCCAGCAGTCAACAGGGGGCCACTGAAGCTTTCTTT. Its translation: CASSQQGATEAFF.

The chain joins TRBV28 to TRBJ2-7; 10 nucleotides agree with TRBD2. CDR1 MDHEN and CDR2 SYDVKM come from the germline V gene. After removal of 4 bases from V and 3 bases from J, the junction contained 12 bases not matched to a gene. This CDR3 spans 17 amino acids. The CDR3 DNA follows: TGTGCCAGCAGTTCCGCCCTAGGTCTAGCGGGAGACTACGAGCAGTACTTC. Translating it yields CASSSALGLAGDYEQYF.

This chain connects TRBV15 to TRBJ2-7; a weak D match, TRBD2 (5 bases). The germline V gene encodes CDR1 LNHNV and CDR2 YYDKDF (reference sequence). Trimming took off 0 bases at V and 3 bases at J, with 9 bases between the two ends. The CDR3 has 14 amino acids. In DNA form, the CDR3 reads TGTGCCACCAGCAGAGAAGCGGTGAACTACGAGCAGTACTTC. Translated: CATSREAVNYEQYF.

This CDR3 is CASSPRHSSEKLFF. CDR3 sequence (DNA): TGTGCCAGCTCCCCCAGGCATTCATCCGAAAAACTGTTTTTT. The genes are TRBV18 and TRBJ1-4, with D hard to call. This CDR3 has 14 amino acids. The germline V gene encodes CDR1 KGHSH and CDR2 LQKENI. V was pared by 6 bases and J by 8 bases, with 16 bases between.

The genes are TRBV6-1 and TRBJ1-2; possibly TRBD1 for D (5 bases). The germline gives CDR1 MNHNS, CDR2 SASEGT. The CDR3 extends over 14 amino acids. V was shortened by 3 bases and J by 4 bases, with 12 bases between the two germline ends. The DNA for the CDR3 is TGTGCCAGCAGTGATAATACAGGCGGCTATGGCTACACCTTC. Translating it yields CASSDNTGGYGYTF.